This passage covers 12 T cell receptor beta chains from one sample sequenced in a study of blood T cell repertoires in COVID-19. Profiled with immunoSEQ multiplex PCR; TCRdb holds only in-frame clones, not every one. The table shows 100,000 or so clones, with about four fifths occurring only once. The sample consisted of peripheral blood. The receptor source for this set is an older woman with acute or convalescent COVID-19.

J is TRBJ1-6 and V is TRBV6-5; 9 nucleotides match TRBD1. Germline V gene data show CDR1 as MNHEY and CDR2 as SVGAGI. V lost 6 bases and J lost 10; bases outside the gene matches: 4. There are 13 residues in the CDR3. CDR3 DNA sequence: TGTGCCAGCAGCTTGGACAGGGGCTCACCCCTCCACTTT. Protein product: CASSLDRGSPLHF.

This sequence joins TRBV30 and TRBJ1-2; no reliable D call. The V end lost 0 bases, the J end lost 8 bases, and 13 bases lay between the germline ends. This CDR3 contains 13 residues. Germline V gene lookup returns CDR1 GTSNPN and CDR2 SVGIG (reference sequence). Here the CDR3 reads CAWSVSSTEGYTF. CDR3 in DNA: TGTGCCTGGAGTGTAAGCAGCACGGAGGGCTACACCTTC. Full variable domain (rest looked up from reference TRBV30 and TRBJ1-2): SQTIHQWPATLVQPVGSPLSLECTVEGTSNPNLYWYRQAAGRGLQLLFYSVGIGQISSEVPQNLSASRPQDRQFILSSKKLLLSDSGFYLCAWSVSSTEGYTFGSGTRLTVV.

The chain joins TRBV10-2 to TRBJ1-2, with TRBD1 matching over 11 bases. V lost 7 bases to trimming and J lost 7 bases; unmatched junction nucleotides: 11. This CDR3 is 15 amino acids long. CDR1 is WSHSY and CDR2 is SAAADI in the germline V gene. The CDR3 spells CASTLAGQGEIGYTF. As DNA, the CDR3 is TGCGCCAGCACCCTCGCGGGACAGGGGGAGATTGGCTACACCTTC.

At least ten counts were recorded for this clone. J is TRBJ2-2 and V is TRBV6-5; 9 bases align to TRBD1. The CDR3 runs to 15 residues. Unmatched junction bases numbered 8, after V lost 6 bases and J lost 6 bases. Germline V gene sequence: CDR1 MNHEY, CDR2 SVGAGI. The CDR3 sequence: CASRPTRTGAGELFF. DNA for the CDR3: TGTGCCAGCAGGCCAACTCGGACAGGGGCCGGGGAGCTGTTTTTT.

The chain combines TRBV4-1 with TRBJ2-5, with D perhaps matching TRBD2 (6 bases). Germline-derived CDR1 and CDR2 are MGHRA and YSYEKL. This CDR3 spans 13 amino acids. V shed 5 bases and J shed 5 bases, with 12 bases lying between them. This CDR3 reads CASSRLVYETQYF. The CDR3 DNA is TGCGCCAGCAGCAGACTAGTTTACGAGACCCAGTACTTC.

The chain is built from TRBV15 and TRBJ1-1; TRBD1 aligns across 11 bases. Germline V gene lookup returns CDR1 LNHNV and CDR2 YYDKDF (reference sequence). V gave up 4 bases and J gave up 5 bases; unmatched junction bases: 6. The CDR3 totals 15 residues. In DNA, the CDR3 is TGTGCCACCAGCAAAGGGACAGGGGGAAGAACTGAAGCTTTCTTT. Its protein is CATSKGTGGRTEAFF.

This clone was recorded only once. This chain uses TRBV28 with TRBJ1-2; perhaps TRBD1 as D (6 bases). CDR3 length: 14 residues. Germline CDR1 is MDHEN and CDR2 is SYDVKM. Trimming took off 5 bases at V and 2 bases at J, with 12 bases between the two ends. CDR3 bases: TGTGCCAGCAGTGTACAGGGCCGGAACTATGGCTACACCTTC. Amino acid sequence: CASSVQGRNYGYTF.

The V gene is TRBV19, the J gene TRBJ2-3, with 10 bases identical to TRBD1. V was clipped by 3 bases and J by 2 bases; unmatched bases: 5. The CDR3 is 16 amino acids. Per germline, CDR1 LNHDA and CDR2 SQIVND (reference sequence). In DNA, the CDR3 is TGTGCCAGTAGTATCCTCGACAGGGGGCTCACAGATACGCAGTATTTT. Translated: CASSILDRGLTDTQYF.

This clone occurred once. The chain uses TRBV29-1 and TRBJ2-6, with D possibly matching TRBD1 (7 bases). The CDR3 has 19 amino acids. Germline V lookup: CDR1 SQVTM, CDR2 ANQGSEA. V lost 4 bases to trimming and J lost 3 bases, with 25 bases between them. Here the CDR3 reads CSVGFFEWQGGLGANVLTF. The CDR3 nucleotides read TGCAGCGTTGGGTTTTTTGAGTGGCAGGGGGGTCTTGGGGCCAACGTCCTGACTTTC.

The CDR3: CAVGGTGELFF. As DNA, the CDR3 is TGTGCTGTGGGGGGCACCGGGGAGCTGTTTTTT. The rearrangement links TRBV27 to TRBJ2-2; D may be TRBD2 (6 bases). Germline-derived CDR1 and CDR2 are MNHEY and SMNVEV (reference sequence). The CDR3 covers 11 residues.

V gene TRBV28 combines with J gene TRBJ1-1; TRBD1 aligns across 8 bases. With 4 bases clipped from V and 6 bases from J, the junction kept 13 bases outside the gene matches. The CDR3 is made up of 16 amino acids. CDR1 MDHEN and CDR2 SYDVKM come from the germline V gene. CDR3 region: CASSSLNLRTGPEAFF. The CDR3 bases are TGTGCCAGCAGTTCACTGAACCTAAGGACAGGGCCTGAAGCTTTCTTT.

The gene calls are TRBV29-1 and TRBJ2-3; TRBD1 matches 10 bases. The length of the CDR3 is 15 residues. J lost 2 bases, V lost 2 bases, and 4 bases had no gene match. Germline CDR1 reads SQVTM; CDR2 reads ANQGSEA. CDR3 sequence (DNA): TGCAGCGTTGAAATCGGGACAGGGGTCACAGATACGCAGTATTTT. Translating gives CSVEIGTGVTDTQYF.